This T cell receptor (beta chain) is drawn from a study of T cells in narcolepsy. Germline V CDR1 and CDR2: MDHEN, SYDVKM. Between the trimmed V and J ends, which lost 5 bases and 12 bases, there was a span of 14 bases. There are 13 residues in the CDR3. The protocol was immunoSEQ multiplex PCR, while the TCRdb copy is restricted to in-frame clones and leaves out a portion. Of fewer than 35,000 clones in the sample, about 76% were seen once. The sample consisted of CD45RA- memory CD4+ T cells from PBMCs. The chain joins TRBV28 to TRBJ1-6; D gene unclear. This clonotype originated in a human donor with narcolepsy. The CDR3 coding sequence is TGTGCCAGCAGTGCCCGTATCGGGATACCCCTCCACTTT. It specifies CASSARIGIPLHF.